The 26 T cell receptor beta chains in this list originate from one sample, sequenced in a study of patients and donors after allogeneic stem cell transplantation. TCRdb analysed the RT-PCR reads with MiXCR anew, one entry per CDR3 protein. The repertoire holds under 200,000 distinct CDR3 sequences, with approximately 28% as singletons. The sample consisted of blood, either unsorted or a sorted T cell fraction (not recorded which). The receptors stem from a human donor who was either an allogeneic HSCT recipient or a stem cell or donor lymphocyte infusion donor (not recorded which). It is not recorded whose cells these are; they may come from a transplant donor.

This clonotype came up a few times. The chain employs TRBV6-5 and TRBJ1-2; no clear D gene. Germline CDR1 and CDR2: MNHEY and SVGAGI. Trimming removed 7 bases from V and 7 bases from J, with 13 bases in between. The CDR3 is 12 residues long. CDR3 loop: CASTQDRSGYTF. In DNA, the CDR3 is TGTGCCAGCACCCAGGACCGTAGTGGCTACACCTTC.

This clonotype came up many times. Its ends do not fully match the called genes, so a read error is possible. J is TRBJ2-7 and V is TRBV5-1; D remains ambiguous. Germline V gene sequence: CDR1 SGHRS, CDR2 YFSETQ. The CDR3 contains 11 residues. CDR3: CASSLDYEQYF. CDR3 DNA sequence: TGTGCCAGCAGCTTGGACTACGAGCAGTACTTC.

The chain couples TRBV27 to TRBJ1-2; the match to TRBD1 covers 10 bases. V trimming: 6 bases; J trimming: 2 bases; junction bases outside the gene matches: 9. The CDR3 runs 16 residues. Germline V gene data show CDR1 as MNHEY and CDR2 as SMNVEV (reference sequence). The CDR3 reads CASSPTGGRGNYGYTF. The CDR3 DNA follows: TGTGCCAGCAGCCCGACAGGGGGCCGTGGAAACTATGGCTACACCTTC.

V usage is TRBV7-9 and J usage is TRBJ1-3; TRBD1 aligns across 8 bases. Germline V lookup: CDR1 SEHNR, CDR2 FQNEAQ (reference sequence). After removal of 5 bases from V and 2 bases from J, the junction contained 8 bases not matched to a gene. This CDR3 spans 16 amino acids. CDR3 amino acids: CASSILLDRAGNTIYF. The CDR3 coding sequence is TGTGCCAGCAGCATCCTTTTGGACAGGGCTGGAAACACCATATATTTT.

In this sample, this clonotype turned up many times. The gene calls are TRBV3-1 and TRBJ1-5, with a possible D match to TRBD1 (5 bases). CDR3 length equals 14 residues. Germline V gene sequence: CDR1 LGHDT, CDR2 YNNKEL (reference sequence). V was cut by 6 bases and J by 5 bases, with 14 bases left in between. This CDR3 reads CASSPSAGHQPQHF. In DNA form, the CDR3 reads TGTGCCAGCAGTCCATCGGCAGGGCATCAGCCCCAGCATTTT.

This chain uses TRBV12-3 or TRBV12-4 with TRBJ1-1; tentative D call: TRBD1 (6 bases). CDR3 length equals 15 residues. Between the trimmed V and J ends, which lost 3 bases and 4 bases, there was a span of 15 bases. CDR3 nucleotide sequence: TGTGCCAGCAGTTTCGGGGCAGGGGTTGGCACTGAAGCTTTCTTT. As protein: CASSFGAGVGTEAFF.

CDR3 region: CASSLRDSGSYEQFF. CDR3 in DNA: TGCGCCAGCAGCTTGCGAGACAGCGGCTCTTATGAGCAGTTCTTC. The V and J genes are TRBV5-1 and TRBJ2-1; D tentatively reads TRBD1 or TRBD2 (5 bases each). Germline-derived CDR1 and CDR2 are SGHRS and YFSETQ. This CDR3 is built from 15 residues. Trimming stripped 1 base from V and 8 bases from J, with 16 bases between.

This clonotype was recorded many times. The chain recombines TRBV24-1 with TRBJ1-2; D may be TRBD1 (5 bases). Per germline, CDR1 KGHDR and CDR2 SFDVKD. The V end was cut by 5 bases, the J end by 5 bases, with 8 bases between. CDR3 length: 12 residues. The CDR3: CATSVDSYGYTF. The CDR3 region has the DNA TGTGCCACCAGTGTCGACAGTTATGGCTACACCTTC.

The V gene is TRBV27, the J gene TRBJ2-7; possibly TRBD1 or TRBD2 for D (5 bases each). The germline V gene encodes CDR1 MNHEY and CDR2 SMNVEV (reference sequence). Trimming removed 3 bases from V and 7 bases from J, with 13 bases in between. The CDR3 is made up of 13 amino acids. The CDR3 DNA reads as TGTGCCAGCAGTTTGGGACGGAAGAGAGAGCAGTACTTC. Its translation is CASSLGRKREQYF.

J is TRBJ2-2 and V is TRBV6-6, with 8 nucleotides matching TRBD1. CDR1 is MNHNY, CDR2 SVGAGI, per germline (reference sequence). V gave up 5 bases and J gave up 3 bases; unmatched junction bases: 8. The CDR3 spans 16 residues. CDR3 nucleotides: TGTGCCAGCAGTCCTCCCGGGACAGGATACACCGGGGAGCTGTTTTTT. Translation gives CASSPPGTGYTGELFF.

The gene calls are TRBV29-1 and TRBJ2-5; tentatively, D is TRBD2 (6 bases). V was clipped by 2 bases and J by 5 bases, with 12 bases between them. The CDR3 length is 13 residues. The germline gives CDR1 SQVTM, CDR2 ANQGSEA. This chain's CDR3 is CSVERLARETQYF. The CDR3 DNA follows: TGCAGCGTTGAACGGCTAGCGCGGGAGACCCAGTACTTC.

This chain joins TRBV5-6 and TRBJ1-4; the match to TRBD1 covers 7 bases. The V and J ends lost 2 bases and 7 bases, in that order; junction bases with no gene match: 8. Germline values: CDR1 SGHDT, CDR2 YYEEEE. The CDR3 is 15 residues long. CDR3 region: CASSLGDRVFEKLFF. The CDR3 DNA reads TGTGCCAGCAGCTTAGGGGACAGAGTATTTGAAAAACTGTTTTTT.

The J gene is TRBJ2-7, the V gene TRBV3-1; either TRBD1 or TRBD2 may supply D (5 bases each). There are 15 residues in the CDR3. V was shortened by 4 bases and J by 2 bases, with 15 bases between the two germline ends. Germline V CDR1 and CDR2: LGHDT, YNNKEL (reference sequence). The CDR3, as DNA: TGTGCCAGCAGCCGAGGCCCGGGGCCGCCCTACGAGCAGTACTTC. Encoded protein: CASSRGPGPPYEQYF.

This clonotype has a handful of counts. CDR3 bases: TGTGCCAGCAGCCTGCAAGCAGGGGTCCATGAGCAGTTCTTC. Encoded protein: CASSLQAGVHEQFF. The chain employs TRBV6-2 or TRBV6-3 and TRBJ2-1; a possible D gene is TRBD1 (6 bases). The CDR3 runs 14 residues. Germline-derived CDR1 and CDR2 are MNHEY and SVGEGT. V gave up 6 bases and J gave up 8 bases, with 17 bases separating them.

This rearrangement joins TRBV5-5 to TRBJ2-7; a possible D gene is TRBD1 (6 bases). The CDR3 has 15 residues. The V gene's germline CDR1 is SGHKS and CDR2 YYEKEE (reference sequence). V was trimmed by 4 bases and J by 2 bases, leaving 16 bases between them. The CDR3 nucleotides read TGTGCCAGCAGCCTGGGACACCCTCCTACCTACGAGCAGTACTTC. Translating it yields CASSLGHPPTYEQYF.

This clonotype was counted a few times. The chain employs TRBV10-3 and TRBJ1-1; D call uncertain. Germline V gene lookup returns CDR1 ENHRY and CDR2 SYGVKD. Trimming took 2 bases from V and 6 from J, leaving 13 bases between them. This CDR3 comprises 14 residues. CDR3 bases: TGTGCCATCAGTGAGAGCATACCAGTCGCTGAAGCTTTCTTT. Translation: CAISESIPVAEAFF.

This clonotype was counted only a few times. The CDR3 bases are TGTGCCAGCCCGAGACCACCAGATACGCAGTATTTT. It yields the protein CASPRPPDTQYF. V usage is TRBV7-9 and J usage is TRBJ2-3; D gene unclear. Germline V gene lookup returns CDR1 SEHNR and CDR2 FQNEAQ (reference sequence). This CDR3 is 12 amino acids long. The V end lost 8 bases, the J end lost 4 bases, and 10 bases lay between the germline ends. The complete variable domain, with remaining parts taken from reference TRBV7-9 and TRBJ2-3, reads DTGVSQNPRHKITKRGQNVTFRCDPISEHNRLYWYRQTLGQGPEFLTYFQNEAQLEKSRLLSDRFSAERPKGSFSTLEIQRTEQGDSAMYLCASPRPPDTQYFGPGTRLTVL.

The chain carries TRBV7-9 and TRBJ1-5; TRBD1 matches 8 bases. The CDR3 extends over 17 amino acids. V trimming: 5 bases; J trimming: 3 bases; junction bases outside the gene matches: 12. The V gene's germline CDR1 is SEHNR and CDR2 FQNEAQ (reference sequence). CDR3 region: CASSMRSLTGDNQPQHF. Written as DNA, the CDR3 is TGTGCCAGCAGCATGAGGTCGCTGACAGGGGACAATCAGCCCCAGCATTTT.

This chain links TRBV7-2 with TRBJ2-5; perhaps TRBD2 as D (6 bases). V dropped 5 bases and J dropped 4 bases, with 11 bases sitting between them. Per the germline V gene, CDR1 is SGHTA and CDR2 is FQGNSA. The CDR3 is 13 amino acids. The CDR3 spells CASSLPGVETQYF. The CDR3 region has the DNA TGTGCCAGCAGCCTACCGGGGGTAGAGACCCAGTACTTC.

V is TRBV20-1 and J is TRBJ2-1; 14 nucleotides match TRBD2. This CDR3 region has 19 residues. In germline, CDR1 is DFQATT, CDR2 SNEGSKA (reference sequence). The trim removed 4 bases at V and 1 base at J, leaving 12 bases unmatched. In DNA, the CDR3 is TGCAGTGCTATCCCCCAAACATGGACTAGCGGGAGGTCCTACAATGAGCAGTTCTTC. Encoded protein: CSAIPQTWTSGRSYNEQFF.

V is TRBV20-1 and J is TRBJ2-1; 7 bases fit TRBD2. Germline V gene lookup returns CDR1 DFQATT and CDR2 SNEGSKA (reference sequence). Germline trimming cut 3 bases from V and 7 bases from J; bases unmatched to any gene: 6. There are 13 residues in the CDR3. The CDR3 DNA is TGCAGTGCTAGGCGGGAGAGGAATAATGAGCAGTTCTTC. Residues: CSARRERNNEQFF.

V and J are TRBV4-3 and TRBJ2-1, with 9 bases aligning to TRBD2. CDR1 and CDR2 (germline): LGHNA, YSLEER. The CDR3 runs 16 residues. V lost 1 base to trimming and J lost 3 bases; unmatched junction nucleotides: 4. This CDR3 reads CASSQGGTSSYNEQFF. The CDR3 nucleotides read TGCGCCAGCAGCCAAGGGGGGACTAGCAGCTACAATGAGCAGTTCTTC.

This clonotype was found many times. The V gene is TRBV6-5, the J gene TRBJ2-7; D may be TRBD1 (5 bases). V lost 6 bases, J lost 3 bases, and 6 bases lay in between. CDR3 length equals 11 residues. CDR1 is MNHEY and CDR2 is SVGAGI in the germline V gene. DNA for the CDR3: TGTGCCAGCAGCGACAGCTACGAGCAGTACTTC. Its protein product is CASSDSYEQYF.

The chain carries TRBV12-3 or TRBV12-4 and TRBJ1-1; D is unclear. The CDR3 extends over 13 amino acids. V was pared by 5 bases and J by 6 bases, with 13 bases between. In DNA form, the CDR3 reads TGTGCCAGCAGTCATCCGGACCCCCCTGAAGCTTTCTTT. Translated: CASSHPDPPEAFF.

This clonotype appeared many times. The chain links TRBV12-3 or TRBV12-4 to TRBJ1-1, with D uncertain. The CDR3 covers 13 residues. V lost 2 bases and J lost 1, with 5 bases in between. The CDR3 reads CASSLSGNTEAFF. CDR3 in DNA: TGTGCCAGCAGTTTATCTGGGAACACTGAAGCTTTCTTT.

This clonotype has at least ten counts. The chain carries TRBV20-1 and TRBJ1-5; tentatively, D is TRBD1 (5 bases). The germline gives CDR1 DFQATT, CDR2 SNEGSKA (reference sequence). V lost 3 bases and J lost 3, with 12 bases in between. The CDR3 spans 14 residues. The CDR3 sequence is CSASVGALNQPQHF. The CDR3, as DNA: TGCAGTGCTAGCGTTGGGGCCCTCAATCAGCCCCAGCATTTT.